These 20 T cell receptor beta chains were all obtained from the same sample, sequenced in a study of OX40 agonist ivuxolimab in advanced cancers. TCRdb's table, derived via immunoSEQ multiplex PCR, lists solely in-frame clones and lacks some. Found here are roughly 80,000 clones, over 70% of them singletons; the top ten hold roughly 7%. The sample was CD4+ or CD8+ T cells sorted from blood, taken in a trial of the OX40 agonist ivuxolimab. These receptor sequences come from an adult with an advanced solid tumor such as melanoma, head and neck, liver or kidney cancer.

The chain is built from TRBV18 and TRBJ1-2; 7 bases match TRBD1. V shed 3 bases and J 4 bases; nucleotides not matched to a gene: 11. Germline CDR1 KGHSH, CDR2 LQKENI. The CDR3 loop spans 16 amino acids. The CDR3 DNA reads TGTGCCAGCTCACCGGTTACCGGGACAGTTAGCTATGGCTACACCTTC. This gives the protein CASSPVTGTVSYGYTF.

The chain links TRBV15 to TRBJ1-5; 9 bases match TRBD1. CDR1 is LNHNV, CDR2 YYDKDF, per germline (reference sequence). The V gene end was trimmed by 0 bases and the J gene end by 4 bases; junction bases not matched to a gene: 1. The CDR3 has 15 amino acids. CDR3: CATSRDDRGNQPQHF. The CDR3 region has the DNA TGTGCCACCAGCAGAGACGACAGGGGGAATCAGCCCCAGCATTTT.

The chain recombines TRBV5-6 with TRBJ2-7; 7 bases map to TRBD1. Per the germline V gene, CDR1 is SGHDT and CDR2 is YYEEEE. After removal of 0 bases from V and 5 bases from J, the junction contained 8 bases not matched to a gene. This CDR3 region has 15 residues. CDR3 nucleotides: TGTGCCAGCAGCTTGGGTGCACAGGGGAACAACGAGCAGTACTTC. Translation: CASSLGAQGNNEQYF.

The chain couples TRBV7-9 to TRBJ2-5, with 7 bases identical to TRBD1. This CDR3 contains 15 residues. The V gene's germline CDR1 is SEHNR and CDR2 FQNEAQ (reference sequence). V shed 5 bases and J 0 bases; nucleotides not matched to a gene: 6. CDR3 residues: CASSPGTAYQETQYF. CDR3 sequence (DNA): TGTGCCAGCAGCCCCGGGACAGCGTACCAAGAGACCCAGTACTTC.

CDR3 in amino acids: CASSYSRTVMNTEAFF. The CDR3, as DNA: TGTGCCAGCAGTTACTCTCGGACGGTGATGAACACTGAAGCTTTCTTT. The chain recombines TRBV6-5 with TRBJ1-1; D gene ambiguous. The CDR3 length is 16 residues. Germline CDR1 is MNHEY and CDR2 is SVGAGI. Trimming left V 0 bases short and J 0 bases short, with 11 bases between.

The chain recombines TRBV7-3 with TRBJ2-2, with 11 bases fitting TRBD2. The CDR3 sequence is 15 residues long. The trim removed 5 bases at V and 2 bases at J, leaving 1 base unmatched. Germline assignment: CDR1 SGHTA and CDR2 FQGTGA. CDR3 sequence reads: CASSLAGGNTGELFF. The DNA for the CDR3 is TGTGCCAGCAGCCTAGCGGGAGGAAACACCGGGGAGCTGTTTTTT.

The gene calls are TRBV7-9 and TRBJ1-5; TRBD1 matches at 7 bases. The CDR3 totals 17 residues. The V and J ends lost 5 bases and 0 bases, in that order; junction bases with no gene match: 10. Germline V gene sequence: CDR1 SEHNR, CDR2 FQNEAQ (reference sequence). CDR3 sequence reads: CASSKAGTEYSNQPQHF. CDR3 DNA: TGTGCCAGCAGCAAGGCCGGGACAGAATATAGCAATCAGCCCCAGCATTTT.

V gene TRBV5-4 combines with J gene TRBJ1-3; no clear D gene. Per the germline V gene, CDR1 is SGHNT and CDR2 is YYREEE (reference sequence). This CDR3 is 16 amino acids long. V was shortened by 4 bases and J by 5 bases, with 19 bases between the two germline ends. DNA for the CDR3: TGTGCCAGCAGCCTGGAAGGTCCTCAGACTCGAAACACCATATATTTT. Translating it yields CASSLEGPQTRNTIYF.

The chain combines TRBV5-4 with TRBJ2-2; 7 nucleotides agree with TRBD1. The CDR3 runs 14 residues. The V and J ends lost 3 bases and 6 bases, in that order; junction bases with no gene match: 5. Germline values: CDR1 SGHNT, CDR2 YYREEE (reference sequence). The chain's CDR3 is CASSSRQGPGELFF. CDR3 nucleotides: TGTGCCAGCAGCTCCCGACAGGGCCCCGGGGAGCTGTTTTTT.

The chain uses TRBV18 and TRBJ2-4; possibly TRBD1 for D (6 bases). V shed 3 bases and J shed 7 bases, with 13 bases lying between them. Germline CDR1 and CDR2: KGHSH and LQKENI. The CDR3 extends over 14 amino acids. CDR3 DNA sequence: TGTGCCAGCTCACCCACAGGGAATCCTAACATTCAGTACTTC. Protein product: CASSPTGNPNIQYF.

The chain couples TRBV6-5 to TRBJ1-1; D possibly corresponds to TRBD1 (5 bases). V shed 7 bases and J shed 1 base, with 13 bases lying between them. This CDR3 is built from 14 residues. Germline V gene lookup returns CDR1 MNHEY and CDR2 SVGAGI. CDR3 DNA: TGTGCCAGCAACTCGGGGCGCGAGAACACTGAAGCTTTCTTT. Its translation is CASNSGRENTEAFF.

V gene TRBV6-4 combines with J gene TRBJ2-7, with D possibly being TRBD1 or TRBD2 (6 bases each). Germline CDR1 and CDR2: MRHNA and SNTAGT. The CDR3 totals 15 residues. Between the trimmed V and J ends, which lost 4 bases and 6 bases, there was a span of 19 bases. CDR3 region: CASSAQGGIGGEQYF. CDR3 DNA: TGTGCCAGCAGTGCCCAAGGGGGGATCGGTGGCGAGCAGTACTTC.

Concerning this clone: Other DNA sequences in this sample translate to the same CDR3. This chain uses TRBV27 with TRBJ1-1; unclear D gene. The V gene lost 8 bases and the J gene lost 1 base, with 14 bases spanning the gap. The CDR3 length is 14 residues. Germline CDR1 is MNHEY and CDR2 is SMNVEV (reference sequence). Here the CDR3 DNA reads TGTGCCAGCTGGAATAGGGTGCAGAACACTGAAGCTTTCTTT. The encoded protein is CASWNRVQNTEAFF.

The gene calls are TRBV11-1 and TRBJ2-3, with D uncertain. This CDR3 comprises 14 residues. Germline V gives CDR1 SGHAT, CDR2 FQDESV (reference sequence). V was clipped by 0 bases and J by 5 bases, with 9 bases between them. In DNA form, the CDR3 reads TGTGCCAGCAGCTTAGCACAGTTGGTAGATACGCAGTATTTT. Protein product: CASSLAQLVDTQYF.

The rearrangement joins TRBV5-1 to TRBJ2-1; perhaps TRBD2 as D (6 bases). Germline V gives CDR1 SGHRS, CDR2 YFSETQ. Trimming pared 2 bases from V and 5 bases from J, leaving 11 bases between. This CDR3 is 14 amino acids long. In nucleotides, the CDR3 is TGCGCCAGCAGCTTATCGGGGGTAAACAATGAGCAGTTCTTC. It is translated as CASSLSGVNNEQFF.

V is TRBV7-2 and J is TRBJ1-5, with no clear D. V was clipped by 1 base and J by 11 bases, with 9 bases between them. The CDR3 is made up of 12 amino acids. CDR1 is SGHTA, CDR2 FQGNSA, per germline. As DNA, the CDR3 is TGTGCCAGCAGCTTAGTGGGCAGCTCCCAGCATTTT. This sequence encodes CASSLVGSSQHF.

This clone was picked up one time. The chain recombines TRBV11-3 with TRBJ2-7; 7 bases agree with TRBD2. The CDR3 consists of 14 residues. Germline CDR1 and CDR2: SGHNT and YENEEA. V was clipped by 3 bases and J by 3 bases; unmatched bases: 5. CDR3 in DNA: TGTGCCAGCAGCTTCCCGGGGAGGGACTACGAGCAGTACTTC. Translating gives CASSFPGRDYEQYF.

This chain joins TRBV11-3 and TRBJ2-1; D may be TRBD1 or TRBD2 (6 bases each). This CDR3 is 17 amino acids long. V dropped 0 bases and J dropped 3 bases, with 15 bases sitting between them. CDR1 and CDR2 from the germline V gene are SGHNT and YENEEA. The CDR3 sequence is CASSLDLGRGLYNEQFF. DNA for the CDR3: TGTGCCAGCAGCTTAGATCTCGGCCGGGGGCTCTACAATGAGCAGTTCTTC.

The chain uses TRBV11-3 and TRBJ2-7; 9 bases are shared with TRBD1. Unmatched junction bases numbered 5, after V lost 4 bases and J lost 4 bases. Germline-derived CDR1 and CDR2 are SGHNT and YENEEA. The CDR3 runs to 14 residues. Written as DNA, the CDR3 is TGTGCCAGCAGCTCACAGGGGGCGCAATACGAGCAGTACTTC. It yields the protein CASSSQGAQYEQYF.

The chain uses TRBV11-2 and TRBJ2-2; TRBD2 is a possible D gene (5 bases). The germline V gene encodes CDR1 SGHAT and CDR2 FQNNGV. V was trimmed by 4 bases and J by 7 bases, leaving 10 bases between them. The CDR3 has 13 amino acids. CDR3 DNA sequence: TGTGCCAGCAGCTGGACTGGCGGCGGGGAGCTGTTTTTT. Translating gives CASSWTGGGELFF.